These 30 T cell receptor beta chains were all obtained from the same sample, sequenced in a study of CD8+ T cells in alopecia areata. Extraction and reverse transcription of RNA yielded cDNA as the sequencing template. Assay: immunoSEQ multiplex PCR; the TCRdb copy retains only in-frame clones and omits some. The data hold 200,000 to 250,000 clones, with about three fifths observed a single time. Sequences were derived from CD4+ T cells sorted from blood, sampled at week 0. The receptors were sampled from a human donor with alopecia areata.

CDR3 in amino acids: CASSLGQAGNIQYF. The CDR3 DNA follows: TGTGCCAGCAGTTTAGGTCAGGCTGGGAACATTCAGTACTTC. The chain links TRBV28 to TRBJ2-4; no firm D call. The ends were cut back, 2 bases at V and 7 bases at J, with 12 bases in the middle. The CDR3 length is 14 residues. CDR1 and CDR2 from the germline V gene are MDHEN and SYDVKM.

The CDR3 spells CASSQDPGWGITGANVLTF. The CDR3 DNA reads as TGCGCCAGCAGCCAAGACCCTGGATGGGGGATCACTGGGGCCAACGTCCTGACTTTC. The V and J genes are TRBV4-1 and TRBJ2-6; D may match TRBD1 or TRBD2 (5 bases each). Trimming shortened V by 0 bases and J by 2 bases, and 17 bases separated the two germline ends. Germline CDR1 MGHRA, CDR2 YSYEKL. CDR3 length: 19 residues.

The chain combines TRBV4-1 with TRBJ1-2; 7 nucleotides agree with TRBD1. This CDR3 is built from 16 residues. Germline values: CDR1 MGHRA, CDR2 YSYEKL. V shed 1 base and J 10 bases; nucleotides not matched to a gene: 15. CDR3 DNA: TGCGCCAGCAGCCAAGTTCTCAACAGGGGAACTGTTCACTACACCTTC. This encodes CASSQVLNRGTVHYTF.

A few counts support this clone. V is TRBV27 and J is TRBJ1-2; 8 bases agree with TRBD1. V shed 0 bases, J shed 4 bases, and the junction held 10 bases outside the gene matches. The germline gives CDR1 MNHEY, CDR2 SMNVEV (reference sequence). This CDR3 contains 17 residues. The CDR3 loop reads CASSLSGRQGISYGYTF. In DNA, the CDR3 is TGTGCCAGCAGTTTATCCGGGAGACAGGGGATTAGCTATGGCTACACCTTC.

Turning to this clone: The same CDR3 can be traced to other DNA sequences in this sample. The chain is built from TRBV6-5 and TRBJ2-7; 10 bases match TRBD2. Germline V gene sequence: CDR1 MNHEY, CDR2 SVGAGI. The CDR3 is 15 residues long. V trimming: 0 bases; J trimming: 1 base; junction bases outside the gene matches: 0. The chain's CDR3 is CASSYSLAGSYEQYF. For the CDR3, the DNA is TGTGCCAGCAGTTACTCACTAGCGGGGTCCTACGAGCAGTACTTC.

The CDR3 bases are TGCGCCAGCAGCTTGGCTAGCGGCTACGAGCAGTACTTC. Its translation: CASSLASGYEQYF. The rearrangement joins TRBV5-1 to TRBJ2-7; 7 bases fit TRBD2. The length of the CDR3 is 13 residues. Germline values: CDR1 SGHRS, CDR2 YFSETQ. The junction had 0 bases not matched to a gene; V was cut back by 0 bases and J by 3 bases.

In this sample, this clone turned up once. The chain links TRBV25-1 to TRBJ2-7; D is possibly TRBD2 (6 bases). Trimming took off 4 bases at V and 5 bases at J, with 18 bases between the two ends. This CDR3 comprises 15 residues. Per germline, CDR1 MGHDK and CDR2 SYGVNS. CDR3 DNA: TGTGCCAGCAGTGGGTCGGACTCACCGGGGGACGAGCAGTACTTC. This translates into CASSGSDSPGDEQYF.

This clone was recorded once. The chain uses TRBV30 and TRBJ2-1, with D perhaps matching TRBD2 (6 bases). The CDR3 sequence is 15 residues long. The germline gives CDR1 GTSNPN, CDR2 SVGIG (reference sequence). Trimming stripped 3 bases from V and 7 bases from J, with 19 bases between. CDR3 sequence (DNA): TGTGCCTGGAGCCTCTGGGGCGGGAATGATAATGAGCAGTTCTTC. Translation gives CAWSLWGGNDNEQFF.

The V gene is TRBV20-1, the J gene TRBJ2-1; D not certain. V lost 5 bases and J lost 6, with 8 bases in between. The CDR3 length is 11 residues. CDR1 and CDR2 (germline): DFQATT, SNEGSKA (reference sequence). The CDR3: CSAPNLNEQFF. CDR3 nucleotides: TGCAGTGCTCCGAACCTCAATGAGCAGTTCTTC.

The chain carries TRBV27 and TRBJ2-5; tentatively, D is TRBD1 (6 bases). The germline CDR1 and CDR2 sequences are MNHEY and SMNVEV (reference sequence). The CDR3 loop spans 16 amino acids. The V and J ends lost 6 bases and 2 bases respectively, with 19 bases between them. This CDR3 is CASSSGDIGLQETQYF. As DNA, the CDR3 is TGTGCCAGCAGCTCAGGGGACATAGGGCTTCAAGAGACCCAGTACTTC.

This clone was seen only once. The chain employs TRBV29-1 and TRBJ2-7; D may match TRBD1 or TRBD2 (5 bases each). V gave up 4 bases and J gave up 3 bases, with 10 bases separating them. This CDR3 region has 12 residues. CDR1 and CDR2 (germline): SQVTM, ANQGSEA. The CDR3 spells CSVVGRSYEQYF. DNA of the CDR3: TGCAGCGTTGTGGGACGGAGCTACGAGCAGTACTTC.

A remark on this clone: Relative to the germline gene, one junction end is altered; a read error may explain this. The chain carries TRBV29-1 and TRBJ2-2; D may be TRBD1 or TRBD2 (5 bases each). The CDR3 consists of 13 residues. Germline V gene sequence: CDR1 SQVTM, CDR2 ANQGSEA. The CDR3: CGVIKGTSGELFF. In DNA form, the CDR3 reads TGCGGCGTCATAAAGGGGACCTCCGGGGAGCTGTTTTTT.

The V and J genes are TRBV11-2 and TRBJ2-7; D not certain. The CDR3 has 11 amino acids. Trimming took 5 bases from V and 1 from J, leaving 3 bases between them. The germline V gene has CDR1 SGHAT and CDR2 FQNNGV. The CDR3 reads CASSPSYEQYF. As DNA, the CDR3 is TGTGCCAGCAGCCCTTCCTACGAGCAGTACTTC. Supplemented by reference TRBV11-2 and TRBJ2-7, the full variable domain reads EAGVAQSPRYKIIEKRQSVAFWCNPISGHATLYWYQQILGQGPKLLIQFQNNGVVDDSQLPKDRFSAERLKGVDSTLKIQPAKLEDSAVYLCASSPSYEQYFGPGTRLTVT.

J is TRBJ1-5 and V is TRBV18, with D tentatively TRBD1 (5 bases). Trimming stripped 5 bases from V and 4 bases from J, with 15 bases between. The germline gives CDR1 KGHSH, CDR2 LQKENI. The CDR3 length is 15 residues. The CDR3 DNA is TGTGCCAGCTCAGAGACCGGGACCTCAAATCAGCCCCAGCATTTT. It translates to CASSETGTSNQPQHF.

This clone has only a few counts. The chain has TRBV11-1 and TRBJ2-7, with 7 bases fitting TRBD1. The V gene's germline CDR1 is SGHAT and CDR2 FQDESV (reference sequence). Germline trimming cut 5 bases from V and 0 bases from J; bases unmatched to any gene: 7. This CDR3 region has 15 residues. In DNA, the CDR3 is TGTGCCAGCAGCCTCCGGGACAGCGGCTCCTACGAGCAGTACTTC. It is translated as CASSLRDSGSYEQYF.

The V call is TRBV7-9, the J call TRBJ2-5, with TRBD1 matching over 7 bases. Trimming took 7 bases from V and 5 from J; bases not matched to a gene: 10. The CDR3 is 14 residues long. Per the germline V gene, CDR1 is SEHNR and CDR2 is FQNEAQ (reference sequence). The CDR3 sequence: CASNSRDSKETQYF. CDR3 DNA: TGTGCCAGCAACTCCCGGGACAGTAAGGAGACCCAGTACTTC.

The chain employs TRBV15 and TRBJ2-7; possible D gene TRBD1, 6 bases. Germline V gene lookup returns CDR1 LNHNV and CDR2 YYDKDF (reference sequence). This CDR3 has 13 residues. V was clipped by 5 bases and J by 0 bases, with 8 bases between them. The CDR3 region is CATSGRGSYEQYF. As DNA, the CDR3 is TGTGCCACCAGCGGCAGGGGCTCCTACGAGCAGTACTTC.

This clone was observed once. The chain employs TRBV7-2 and TRBJ1-1; D is ambiguous. There are 13 residues in the CDR3. Germline V lookup: CDR1 SGHTA, CDR2 FQGNSA. Deletions cut 8 bases from V and 3 bases from J, with 13 bases between. The CDR3 nucleotides read TGTGCCAGCGATATCTATCCCCACACTGAAGCTTTCTTT. Protein sequence: CASDIYPHTEAFF.

There are many counts of this clone. V usage is TRBV7-9 and J usage is TRBJ2-5, with a weak D call TRBD2 (6 bases). Per germline, CDR1 SEHNR and CDR2 FQNEAQ (reference sequence). The CDR3 is 12 residues long. V was shortened by 5 bases and J by 5 bases, with 9 bases between the two germline ends. DNA for the CDR3: TGTGCCAGCAGCCCTAGCGTGGAGACCCAGTACTTC. Protein: CASSPSVETQYF.

CDR3 in DNA: TGTGCCTGGAGTGACAGGTTCTCGGGCTACACCTTC. Translated, it gives CAWSDRFSGYTF. J is TRBJ1-2 and V is TRBV30; D possibly corresponds to TRBD1 (5 bases). The V gene lost 1 base and the J gene lost 8 bases, with 11 bases spanning the gap. The germline V gene has CDR1 GTSNPN and CDR2 SVGIG (reference sequence). The length of the CDR3 is 12 residues. Together with reference TRBV30 and TRBJ1-2, the CDR3 gives the full variable domain: SQTIHQWPATLVQPVGSPLSLECTVEGTSNPNLYWYRQAAGRGLQLLFYSVGIGQISSEVPQNLSASRPQDRQFILSSKKLLLSDSGFYLCAWSDRFSGYTFGSGTRLTVV.

V usage is TRBV9 and J usage is TRBJ2-1, with a weak D call TRBD2 (6 bases). This CDR3 contains 15 residues. Looked up from germline, CDR1 is SGDLS and CDR2 is YYNGEE. Trimming removed 4 bases at V and 0 bases at J, with 11 bases between. In DNA, the CDR3 is TGTGCCAGCAGCCCGGAGGGCAGCTCCTACAATGAGCAGTTCTTC. Translated: CASSPEGSSYNEQFF.

V and J are TRBV9 and TRBJ1-1, with 10 bases fitting TRBD1. Germline assignment: CDR1 SGDLS and CDR2 YYNGEE. The CDR3 spans 15 residues. J lost 4 bases, V lost 3 bases, and 6 bases had no gene match. The CDR3, as DNA: TGTGCCAGCAGCGGCGGGGGACAGGGGACCACTGAAGCTTTCTTT. Encoded protein: CASSGGGQGTTEAFF.

The genes are TRBV6-5 and TRBJ1-3, with D perhaps matching TRBD1 (5 bases). Deletions cut 6 bases from V and 6 bases from J, with 18 bases between. The CDR3 extends over 15 amino acids. The germline V gene encodes CDR1 MNHEY and CDR2 SVGAGI. In DNA, the CDR3 is TGTGCCAGCAGCCCCAACTTGGGGACGGTAAACACCATATATTTT. This codes for CASSPNLGTVNTIYF.

This clone was detected a few times. This chain connects TRBV25-1 to TRBJ1-1; the D is unclear. Germline values: CDR1 MGHDK, CDR2 SYGVNS. Between the trimmed V and J ends, which lost 3 bases and 6 bases, there was a span of 17 bases. The CDR3 sequence is 15 residues long. CDR3 in amino acids: CASSEERALNAEAFF. The CDR3 bases are TGTGCCAGCAGTGAGGAAAGGGCCCTCAACGCTGAAGCTTTCTTT. The whole variable domain, remainder taken from reference TRBV25-1 and TRBJ1-1, is EADIYQTPRYLVIGTGKKITLECSQTMGHDKMYWYQQDPGMELHLIHYSYGVNSTEKGDLSSESTVSRIRTEHFPLTLESARPSHTSQYLCASSEERALNAEAFFGQGTRLTVV.

This chain joins TRBV15 and TRBJ2-7, with D tentatively TRBD1 (6 bases). V shed 0 bases and J shed 5 bases, with 11 bases lying between them. Germline loops: CDR1 LNHNV, CDR2 YYDKDF (reference sequence). The CDR3 runs to 14 residues. The CDR3 DNA is TGTGCCACCAGCAGAGATCGGGCAGGGGACGAGCAGTACTTC. This sequence encodes CATSRDRAGDEQYF. The whole variable domain, filled in from reference TRBV15 and TRBJ2-7, reads DAMVIQNPRYQVTQFGKPVTLSCSQTLNHNVMYWYQQKSSQAPKLLFHYYDKDFNNEADTPDNFQSRRPNTSFCFLDIRSPGLGDTAMYLCATSRDRAGDEQYFGPGTRLTVT.

This clone occurred many times. The chain recombines TRBV5-1 with TRBJ2-6, with D possibly being TRBD2 (6 bases). The CDR3 contains 20 residues. Germline CDR1 and CDR2: SGHRS and YFSETQ. Trimming took off 0 bases at V and 0 bases at J, with 19 bases between the two ends. The CDR3 region is CASSLDRRAGPFSGANVLTF. CDR3 nucleotide sequence: TGCGCCAGCAGCTTGGACCGGAGGGCCGGCCCTTTCTCTGGGGCCAACGTCCTGACTTTC. The full variable domain, rest sourced from reference TRBV5-1 and TRBJ2-6, is KAGVTQTPRYLIKTRGQQVTLSCSPISGHRSVSWYQQTPGQGLQFLFEYFSETQRNKGNFPGRFSGRQFSNSRSEMNVSTLELGDSALYLCASSLDRRAGPFSGANVLTFGAGSRLTVL.

In this sample, this clone turned up a few times. The chain joins TRBV5-6 to TRBJ1-1, with 7 bases aligning to TRBD1. Per the germline V gene, CDR1 is SGHDT and CDR2 is YYEEEE. V shed 4 bases, J shed 5 bases, and the junction held 11 bases outside the gene matches. CDR3 size: 15 residues. CDR3 nucleotides: TGTGCCAGCAGCGGTGGGACAGTCAGGAAGACTGAAGCTTTCTTT. This translates into CASSGGTVRKTEAFF.

The chain is built from TRBV25-1 and TRBJ1-4; no firm D call. CDR1 is MGHDK, CDR2 SYGVNS, per germline. Trimming removed 4 bases at V and 6 bases at J, with 12 bases between. This CDR3 region has 14 residues. CDR3 amino acids: CASSGSDLYEKLFF. The CDR3 coding sequence is TGTGCCAGCAGTGGATCGGACTTGTATGAAAAACTGTTTTTT.

This clone turned up a few times. The chain carries TRBV29-1 and TRBJ1-1; 7 nucleotides agree with TRBD1. V was pared by 4 bases and J by 1 base, with 3 bases of the junction left unmatched. Germline CDR1 and CDR2: SQVTM and ANQGSEA. This CDR3 spans 13 amino acids. The CDR3 here is CSVGGTENTEAFF. CDR3 in DNA: TGCAGCGTTGGAGGGACAGAGAACACTGAAGCTTTCTTT.

The V gene is TRBV18, the J gene TRBJ1-2; the D is unclear. The ends were cut back, 0 bases at V and 4 bases at J, with 15 bases in the middle. The germline CDR1 and CDR2 sequences are KGHSH and LQKENI. This CDR3 has 16 amino acids. The CDR3 sequence: CASSPPGLSPGYGYTF. The CDR3 DNA follows: TGTGCCAGCTCACCACCAGGTCTCAGCCCAGGCTATGGCTACACCTTC. Full variable domain (missing parts from reference TRBV18 and TRBJ1-2): NAGVMQNPRHLVRRRGQEARLRCSPMKGHSHVYWYRQLPEEGLKFMVYLQKENIIDESGMPKERFSAEFPKEGPSILRIQQVVRGDSAAYFCASSPPGLSPGYGYTFGSGTRLTVV.